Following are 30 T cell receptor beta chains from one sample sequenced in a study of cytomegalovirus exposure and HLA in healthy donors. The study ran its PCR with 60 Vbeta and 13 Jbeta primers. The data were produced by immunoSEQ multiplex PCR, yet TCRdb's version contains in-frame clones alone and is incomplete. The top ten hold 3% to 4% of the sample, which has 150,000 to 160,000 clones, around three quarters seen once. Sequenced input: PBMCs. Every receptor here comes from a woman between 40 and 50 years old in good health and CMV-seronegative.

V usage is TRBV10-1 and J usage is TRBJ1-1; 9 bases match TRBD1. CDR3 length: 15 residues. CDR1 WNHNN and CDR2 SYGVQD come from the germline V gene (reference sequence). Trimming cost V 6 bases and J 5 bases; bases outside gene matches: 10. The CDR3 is CASSPGQGVETEAFF. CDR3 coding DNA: TGCGCCAGCAGCCCGGGACAGGGAGTAGAAACTGAAGCTTTCTTT.

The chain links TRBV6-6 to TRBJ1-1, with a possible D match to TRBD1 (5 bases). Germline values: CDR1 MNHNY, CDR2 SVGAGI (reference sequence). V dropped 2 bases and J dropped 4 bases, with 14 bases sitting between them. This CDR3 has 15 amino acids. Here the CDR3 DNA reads TGTGCCAGCAGTTACCTACTTGGAGGGGTCACTGAAGCTTTCTTT. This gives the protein CASSYLLGGVTEAFF.

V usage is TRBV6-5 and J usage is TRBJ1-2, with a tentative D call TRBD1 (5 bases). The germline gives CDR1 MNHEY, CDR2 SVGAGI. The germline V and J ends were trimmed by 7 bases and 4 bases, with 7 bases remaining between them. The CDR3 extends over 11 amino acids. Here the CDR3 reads CASTGGYGYTF. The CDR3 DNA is TGTGCCAGCACGGGGGGCTATGGCTACACCTTC.

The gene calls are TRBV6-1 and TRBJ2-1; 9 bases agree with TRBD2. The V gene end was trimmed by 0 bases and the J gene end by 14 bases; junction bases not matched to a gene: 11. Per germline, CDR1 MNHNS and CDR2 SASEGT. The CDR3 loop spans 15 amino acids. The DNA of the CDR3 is TGTGCCAGCAGTGAAGCTTTCAGCGGGGGGTCGAGGAAGTTCTTC. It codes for CASSEAFSGGSRKFF.

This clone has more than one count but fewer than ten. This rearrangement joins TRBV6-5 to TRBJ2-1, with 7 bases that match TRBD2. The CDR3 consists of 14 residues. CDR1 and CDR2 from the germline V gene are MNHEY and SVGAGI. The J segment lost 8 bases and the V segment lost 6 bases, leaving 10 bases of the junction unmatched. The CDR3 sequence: CASSPLAVNDEQFF. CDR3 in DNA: TGTGCCAGCAGCCCGCTAGCGGTGAACGATGAGCAGTTCTTC.

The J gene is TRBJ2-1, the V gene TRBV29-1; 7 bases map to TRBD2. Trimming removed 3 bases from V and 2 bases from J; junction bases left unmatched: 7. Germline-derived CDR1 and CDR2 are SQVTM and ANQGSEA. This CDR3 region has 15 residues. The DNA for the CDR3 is TGCAGCGTTGATGGGGGGGACCTTACCTACAATGAGCAGTTCTTC. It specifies CSVDGGDLTYNEQFF.

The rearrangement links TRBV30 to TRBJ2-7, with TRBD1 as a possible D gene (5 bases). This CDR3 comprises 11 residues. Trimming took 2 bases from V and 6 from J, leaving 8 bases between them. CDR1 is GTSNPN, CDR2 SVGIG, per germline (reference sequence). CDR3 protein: CAWSKGVEQYF. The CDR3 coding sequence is TGTGCCTGGAGTAAAGGGGTCGAGCAGTACTTC.

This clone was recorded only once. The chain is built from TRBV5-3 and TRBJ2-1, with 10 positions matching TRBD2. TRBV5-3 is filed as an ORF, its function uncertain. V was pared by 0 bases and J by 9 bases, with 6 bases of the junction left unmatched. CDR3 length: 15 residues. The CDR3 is CARSLGLAGVCEQFF. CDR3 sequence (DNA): TGTGCCAGAAGCTTGGGGCTAGCGGGAGTGTGTGAGCAGTTCTTC.

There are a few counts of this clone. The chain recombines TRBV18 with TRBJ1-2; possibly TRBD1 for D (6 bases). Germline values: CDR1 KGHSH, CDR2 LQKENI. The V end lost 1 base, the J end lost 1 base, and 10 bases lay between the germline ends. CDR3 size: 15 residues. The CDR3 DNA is TGTGCCAGCTCACCACGATTGGACAGTAACTATGGCTACACCTTC. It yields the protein CASSPRLDSNYGYTF.

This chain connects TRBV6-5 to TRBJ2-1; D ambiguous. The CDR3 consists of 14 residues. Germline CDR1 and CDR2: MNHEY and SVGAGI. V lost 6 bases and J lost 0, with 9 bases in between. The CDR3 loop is CASSTRASYNEQFF. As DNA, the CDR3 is TGTGCCAGCAGCACGAGAGCCTCCTACAATGAGCAGTTCTTC.

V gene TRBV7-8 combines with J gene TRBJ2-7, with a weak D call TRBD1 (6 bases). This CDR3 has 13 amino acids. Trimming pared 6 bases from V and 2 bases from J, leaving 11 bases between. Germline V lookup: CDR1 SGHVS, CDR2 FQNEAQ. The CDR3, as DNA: TGTGCCAGCAGTTCGCAGGGGACCTACGAGCAGTACTTC. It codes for CASSSQGTYEQYF.

CDR3 bases: TGCGCCAGCAGCCACGAACGGGGCGGGAAGGACCGGAATGAGCAGTTCTTC. This encodes CASSHERGGKDRNEQFF. This chain joins TRBV4-1 and TRBJ2-1; D perhaps matches TRBD2 (6 bases). The CDR3 spans 17 residues. With 3 bases removed from V and 7 bases from J, the gap between germline ends came to 22 bases. Looked up from germline, CDR1 is MGHRA and CDR2 is YSYEKL.

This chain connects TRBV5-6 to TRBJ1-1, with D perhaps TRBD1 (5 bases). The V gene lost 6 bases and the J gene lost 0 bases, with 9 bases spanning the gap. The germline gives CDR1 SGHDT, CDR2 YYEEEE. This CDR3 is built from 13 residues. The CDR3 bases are TGTGCCAGCAAAGCAGGGCTGAACACTGAAGCTTTCTTT. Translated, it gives CASKAGLNTEAFF.

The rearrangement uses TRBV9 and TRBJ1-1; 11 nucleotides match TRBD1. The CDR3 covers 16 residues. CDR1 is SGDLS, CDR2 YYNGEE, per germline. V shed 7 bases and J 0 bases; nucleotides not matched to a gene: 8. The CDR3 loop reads CASGQGAPGMNTEAFF. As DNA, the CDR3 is TGTGCCAGCGGACAGGGGGCGCCGGGAATGAACACTGAAGCTTTCTTT. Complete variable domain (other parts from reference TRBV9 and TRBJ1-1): DSGVTQTPKHLITATGQRVTLRCSPRSGDLSVYWYQQSLDQGLQFLIQYYNGEERAKGNILERFSAQQFPDLHSELNLSSLELGDSALYFCASGQGAPGMNTEAFFGQGTRLTVV.

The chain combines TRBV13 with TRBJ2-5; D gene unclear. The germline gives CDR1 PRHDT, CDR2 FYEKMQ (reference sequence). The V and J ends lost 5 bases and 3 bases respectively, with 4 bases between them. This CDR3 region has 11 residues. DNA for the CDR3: TGTGCCAGCAGCGCGGAAGAGACCCAGTACTTC. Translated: CASSAEETQYF.

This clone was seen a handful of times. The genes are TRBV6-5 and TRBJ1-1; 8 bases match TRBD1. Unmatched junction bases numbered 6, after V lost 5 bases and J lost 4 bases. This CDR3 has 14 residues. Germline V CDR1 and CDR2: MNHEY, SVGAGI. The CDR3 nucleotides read TGTGCCAGCAGTCCCGGGACAGGAATCACTGAAGCTTTCTTT. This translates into CASSPGTGITEAFF.

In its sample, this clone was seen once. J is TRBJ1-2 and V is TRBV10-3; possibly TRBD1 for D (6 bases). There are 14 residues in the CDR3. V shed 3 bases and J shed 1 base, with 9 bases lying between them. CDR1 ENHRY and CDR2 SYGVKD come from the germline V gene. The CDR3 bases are TGTGCCATCAGTGAAGGACAGATTAACTATGGCTACACCTTC. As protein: CAISEGQINYGYTF.

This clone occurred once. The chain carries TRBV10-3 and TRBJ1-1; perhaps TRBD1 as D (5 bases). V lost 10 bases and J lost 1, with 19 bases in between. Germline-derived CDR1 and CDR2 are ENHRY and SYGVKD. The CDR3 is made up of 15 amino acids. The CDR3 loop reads CATLGQINQNTEAFF. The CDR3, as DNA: TGTGCCACCTTGGGGCAGATCAACCAGAACACTGAAGCTTTCTTT.

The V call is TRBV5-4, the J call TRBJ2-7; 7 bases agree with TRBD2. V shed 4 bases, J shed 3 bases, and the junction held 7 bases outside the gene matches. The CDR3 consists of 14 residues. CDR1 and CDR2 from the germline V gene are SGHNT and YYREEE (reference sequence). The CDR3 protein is CASSLGTTGYEQYF. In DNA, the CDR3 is TGTGCCAGCAGCCTCGGGACTACGGGCTACGAGCAGTACTTC.

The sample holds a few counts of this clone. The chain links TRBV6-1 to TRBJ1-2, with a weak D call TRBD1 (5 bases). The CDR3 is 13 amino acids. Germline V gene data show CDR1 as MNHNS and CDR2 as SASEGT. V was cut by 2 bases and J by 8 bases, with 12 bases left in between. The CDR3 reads CASSESPGYGYTF. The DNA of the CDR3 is TGTGCCAGCAGTGAATCCCCAGGGTACGGCTACACCTTC.

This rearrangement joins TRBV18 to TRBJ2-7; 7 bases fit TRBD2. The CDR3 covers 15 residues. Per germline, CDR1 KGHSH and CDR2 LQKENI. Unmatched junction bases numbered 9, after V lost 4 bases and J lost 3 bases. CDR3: CASSQATGGSYEQYF. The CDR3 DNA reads TGTGCCAGCTCACAGGCCACCGGCGGGAGCTACGAGCAGTACTTC.

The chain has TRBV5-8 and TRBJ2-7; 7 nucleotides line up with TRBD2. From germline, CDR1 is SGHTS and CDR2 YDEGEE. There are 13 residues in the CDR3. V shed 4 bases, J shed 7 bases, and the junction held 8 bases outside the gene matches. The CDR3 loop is CASSPSWRGEQYF. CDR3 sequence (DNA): TGTGCCAGCAGCCCTAGCTGGCGGGGGGAGCAGTACTTC. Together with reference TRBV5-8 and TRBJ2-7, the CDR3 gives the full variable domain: EAGVTQSPTHLIKTRGQQATLRCSPISGHTSVYWYQQALGLGLQFLLWYDEGEERNRGNFPPRFSGRQFPNYSSELNVNALELEDSALYLCASSPSWRGEQYFGPGTRLTVT.

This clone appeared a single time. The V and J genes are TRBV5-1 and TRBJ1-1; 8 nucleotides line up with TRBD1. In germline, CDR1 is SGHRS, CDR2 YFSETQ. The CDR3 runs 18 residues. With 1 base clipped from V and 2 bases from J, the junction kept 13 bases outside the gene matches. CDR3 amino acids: CASSLTQGASDLNTEAFF. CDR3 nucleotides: TGCGCCAGCAGCTTGACGCAGGGGGCCTCCGATCTTAACACTGAAGCTTTCTTT.

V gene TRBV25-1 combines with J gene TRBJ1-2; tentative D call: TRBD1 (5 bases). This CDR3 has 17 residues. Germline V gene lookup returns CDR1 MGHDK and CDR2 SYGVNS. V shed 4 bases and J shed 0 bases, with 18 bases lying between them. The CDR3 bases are TGTGCCAGCAGTGCCCGCGGGGCCTCTTATGCTAACTATGGCTACACCTTC. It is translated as CASSARGASYANYGYTF.

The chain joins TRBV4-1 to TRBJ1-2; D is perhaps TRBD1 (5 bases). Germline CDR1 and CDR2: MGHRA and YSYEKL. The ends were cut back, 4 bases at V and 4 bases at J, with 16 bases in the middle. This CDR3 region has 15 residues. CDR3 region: CASSPPGGGGYGYTF. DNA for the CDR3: TGCGCCAGCAGCCCTCCAGGCGGGGGAGGCTATGGCTACACCTTC.

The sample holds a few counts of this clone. The DNA for the CDR3 is TGTGCCATCAGTGCAGGGCAGGGGATTAGGAGCAATCAGCCCCAGCATTTT. Amino acid sequence: CAISAGQGIRSNQPQHF. The V and J genes are TRBV10-3 and TRBJ1-5; a weak D match, TRBD1 (6 bases). Germline lookup yields CDR1 ENHRY and CDR2 SYGVKD. The CDR3 loop spans 17 amino acids. V was trimmed by 4 bases and J by 1 base, leaving 17 bases between them.

In DNA, the CDR3 is TGTGCCAGCAGCCAAAACAGGGACGCACGAAACACCATATATTTT. It is translated as CASSQNRDARNTIYF. This chain joins TRBV6-5 and TRBJ1-3; possibly TRBD1 for D (6 bases). The CDR3 totals 15 residues. The germline V gene has CDR1 MNHEY and CDR2 SVGAGI. V lost 6 bases, J lost 5 bases, and 17 bases lay in between.

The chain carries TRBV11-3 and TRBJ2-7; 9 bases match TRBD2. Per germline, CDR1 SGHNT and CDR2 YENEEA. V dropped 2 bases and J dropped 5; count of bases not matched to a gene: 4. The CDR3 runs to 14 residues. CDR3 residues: CASSLTRTSDEQYF. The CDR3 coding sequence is TGTGCCAGCAGCTTAACAAGGACTAGCGACGAGCAGTACTTC.

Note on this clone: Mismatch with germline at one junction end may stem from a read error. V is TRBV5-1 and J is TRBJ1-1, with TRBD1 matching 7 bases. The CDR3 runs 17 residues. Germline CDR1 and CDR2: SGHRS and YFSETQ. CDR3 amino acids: CASSLGGGKFTDTEAFF. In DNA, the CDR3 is TGCGCCAGCAGTTTGGGAGGGGGCAAGTTTACTGACACTGAAGCTTTCTTT.

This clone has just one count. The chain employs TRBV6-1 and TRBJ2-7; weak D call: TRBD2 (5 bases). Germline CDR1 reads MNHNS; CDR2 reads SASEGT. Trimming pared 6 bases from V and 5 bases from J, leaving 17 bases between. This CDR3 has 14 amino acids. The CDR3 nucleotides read TGTGCCAGCAGAGCTAGGATGGGCGGGCACGAGCAGTACTTC. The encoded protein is CASRARMGGHEQYF.